This T cell receptor (beta chain) was sequenced for a study of tumor-infiltrating lymphocytes in primary liver carcinoma. Germline values: CDR1 MGHRA, CDR2 YSYEKL. This CDR3 region has 14 residues. Trimming took off 1 base at V and 12 bases at J, with 18 bases between the two ends. The source material, about 19-30 mg of unsorted bulk tissue, was used to co-extract RNA and DNA. Each of the tumor samples contained in excess of 80% viable tumor cells. A constant-region primer primed TCR beta cDNA synthesis from about 550 ng of total RNA. Researchers made the TCR beta libraries by running three nested multiplex PCR rounds with slightly modified ARM-PCR. Investigators reported that the first two PCR rounds, at roughly 10 cycles each, used TRBV1-TRBV30 forward primers with a C-beta reverse primer. A single record per CDR3 protein comes from TCRdb applying MiXCR to the multiplex PCR reads. The data hold about 130,000 distinct CDR3 sequences, with 50% to 80% observed a single time.

Study-wide points: Tumor samples exhibited a significantly greater top-250-clone fraction than blood samples (p = 0.039). Just around 7.5-24% of top clones spanned all five tumor regions.

This clonotype has just one count. As yet, its antigen is unknown. This may stem from a read error, because a much larger clone lies one nucleotide away. This sequence was found in a woman aged 55-70 years with primary liver carcinoma and hepatitis B virus infection. V and J are TRBV4-1 and TRBJ1-1; D is ambiguous. Sequenced: liver tumor tissue from sampling region 3. Subset reported: tumor region T3, left-lateral pole. The DNA of the CDR3 is TGCGCCAGCAGCCAAGTCCGCGGGCAGCCAGAAACTTTCTTT. This codes for CASSQVRGQPETFF.